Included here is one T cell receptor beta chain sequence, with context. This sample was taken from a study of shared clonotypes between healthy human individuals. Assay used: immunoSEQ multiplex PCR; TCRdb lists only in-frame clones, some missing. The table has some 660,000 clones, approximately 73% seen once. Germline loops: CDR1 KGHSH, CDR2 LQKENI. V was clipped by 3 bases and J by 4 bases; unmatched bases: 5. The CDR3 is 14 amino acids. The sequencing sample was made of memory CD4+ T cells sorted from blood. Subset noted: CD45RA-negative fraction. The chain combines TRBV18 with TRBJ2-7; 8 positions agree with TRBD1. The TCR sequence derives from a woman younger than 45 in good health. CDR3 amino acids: CASSPPTGVYEQYF. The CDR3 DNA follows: TGTGCCAGCTCACCCCCGACAGGGGTATACGAGCAGTACTTC.